The 32 T cell receptor beta chains listed next were all sequenced from one sample in a study of shared clonotypes between healthy human individuals. TCRdb's table, derived via immunoSEQ multiplex PCR, lists solely in-frame clones and lacks some. The sample yields hundreds of thousands of clones, about 95% seen once. In the naive CD8 group, cells lacked CD45RO and were positively selected for CCR7, so terminally differentiated effector memory CD45RA+ cells were left out. The material sequenced was naive CD8+ T cells sorted from blood. The receptors shown here come from a woman under 40 in good health.

This clone was recorded once. The gene calls are TRBV28 and TRBJ1-5, with unresolved D. This CDR3 is 13 amino acids long. Germline assignment: CDR1 MDHEN and CDR2 SYDVKM. Trimming took off 3 bases at V and 1 base at J, with 4 bases between the two ends. The CDR3 loop is CASSLDSNQPQHF. The CDR3 DNA reads as TGTGCCAGCAGTTTGGACAGCAATCAGCCCCAGCATTTT.

The chain couples TRBV28 to TRBJ2-2; D is ambiguous. Germline V lookup: CDR1 MDHEN, CDR2 SYDVKM. This CDR3 is 15 amino acids long. V was cut by 3 bases and J by 1 base, with 9 bases left in between. The CDR3 DNA is TGTGCCAGCAGTTTCTTTCCAGAGAACACCGGGGAGCTGTTTTTT. It specifies CASSFFPENTGELFF.

The V and J genes are TRBV5-6 and TRBJ1-1, with a possible D match to TRBD1 (5 bases). From germline, CDR1 is SGHDT and CDR2 YYEEEE. V was clipped by 5 bases and J by 0 bases, with 23 bases between them. The CDR3 sequence is 18 residues long. The CDR3 region is CASSPDRGISSLNTEAFF. CDR3 in DNA: TGTGCCAGCAGTCCCGATAGGGGTATCAGCTCCCTGAACACTGAAGCTTTCTTT.

This chain connects TRBV2 to TRBJ1-5, with 7 nucleotides matching TRBD1. Germline CDR1 and CDR2: SNHLY and FYNNEI. The ends lost 4 bases at V and 0 bases at J; junction bases unmatched: 3. The CDR3 runs to 15 residues. As DNA, the CDR3 is TGTGCCAGCAGTGGATGGACAGGTAGCAATCAGCCCCAGCATTTT. Amino acids: CASSGWTGSNQPQHF.

The chain combines TRBV5-1 with TRBJ2-7, with TRBD1 identical over 9 bases. The J segment lost 5 bases and the V segment lost 0 bases, leaving 12 bases of the junction unmatched. CDR1 is SGHRS and CDR2 is YFSETQ in the germline V gene. The CDR3 sequence is 17 residues long. DNA of the CDR3: TGCGCCAGCAGCTTGGAGATGGGGACAGGGATTTACCACGAGCAGTACTTC. Protein sequence: CASSLEMGTGIYHEQYF. The whole variable domain, filled in from reference TRBV5-1 and TRBJ2-7, reads KAGVTQTPRYLIKTRGQQVTLSCSPISGHRSVSWYQQTPGQGLQFLFEYFSETQRNKGNFPGRFSGRQFSNSRSEMNVSTLELGDSALYLCASSLEMGTGIYHEQYFGPGTRLTVT.

The chain is built from TRBV13 and TRBJ2-7; 8 bases map to TRBD2. From germline, CDR1 is PRHDT and CDR2 FYEKMQ (reference sequence). The CDR3 is 15 residues long. V lost 5 bases to trimming and J lost 2 bases; unmatched junction nucleotides: 8. The CDR3 sequence is CASSPPAGGPYEQYF. In nucleotides, the CDR3 is TGTGCCAGCAGCCCCCCGGCGGGAGGTCCCTACGAGCAGTACTTC. Filled out from reference TRBV13 and TRBJ2-7, the complete variable domain reads AAGVIQSPRHLIKEKRETATLKCYPIPRHDTVYWYQQGPGQDPQFLISFYEKMQSDKGSIPDRFSAQQFSDYHSELNMSSLELGDSALYFCASSPPAGGPYEQYFGPGTRLTVT.

The chain couples TRBV7-6 to TRBJ2-1, with 13 bases fitting TRBD2. CDR1 and CDR2 (germline): SGHVS, FNYEAQ. Germline trimming cut 6 bases from V and 7 bases from J; bases unmatched to any gene: 6. The CDR3 runs to 15 residues. In nucleotides, the CDR3 is TGTGCCAGCAGTCGGACTAGCGGGAGCGGAAATGAGCAGTTCTTC. Protein sequence: CASSRTSGSGNEQFF.

The V call is TRBV27, the J call TRBJ2-3; D possibly matches TRBD1 or TRBD2 (6 bases each). Germline CDR1 reads MNHEY; CDR2 reads SMNVEV (reference sequence). The CDR3 extends over 12 amino acids. V shed 5 bases and J shed 10 bases, with 13 bases lying between them. Here the CDR3 reads CASSLPRGPQYF. The DNA of the CDR3 is TGTGCCAGCAGTCTTCCTCGGGGGCCGCAGTATTTT.

The V call is TRBV7-8, the J call TRBJ1-1; 8 bases align to TRBD1. Germline V CDR1 and CDR2: SGHVS, FQNEAQ. Unmatched junction bases numbered 2, after V lost 2 bases and J lost 3 bases. This CDR3 is built from 14 residues. The chain's CDR3 is CASSLHRGDTEAFF. Written as DNA, the CDR3 is TGTGCCAGCAGCTTACACAGGGGGGACACTGAAGCTTTCTTT.

This CDR3 is CASSLTSGRGSEQFF. The DNA for the CDR3 is TGTGCCAGCAGCTTAACCAGCGGGAGAGGTAGTGAGCAGTTCTTC. V and J are TRBV13 and TRBJ2-1, with 8 bases matching TRBD2. Losses at the gene ends were 2 bases for V and 9 bases for J; bases not matched to a gene: 9. The CDR3 spans 15 residues. Germline V gene data show CDR1 as PRHDT and CDR2 as FYEKMQ (reference sequence).

J is TRBJ2-1 and V is TRBV28; 7 bases agree with TRBD1. The CDR3 covers 16 residues. Trimming cost V 5 bases and J 7 bases; bases outside gene matches: 14. Germline CDR1 and CDR2: MDHEN and SYDVKM. CDR3 protein: CASSPYPPDRKNEQFF. CDR3 sequence (DNA): TGTGCCAGCAGTCCCTACCCCCCGGACAGGAAGAATGAGCAGTTCTTC.

The rearrangement uses TRBV2 and TRBJ2-5; no clear D gene. V was trimmed by 8 bases and J by 1 base, leaving 14 bases between them. CDR1 and CDR2 (germline): SNHLY, FYNNEI. CDR3 length equals 14 residues. CDR3 sequence reads: CASSPLGPQETQYF. Here the CDR3 DNA reads TGTGCCAGCTCCCCGCTAGGGCCCCAAGAGACCCAGTACTTC.

The chain joins TRBV9 to TRBJ2-7; D is unclear. The germline gives CDR1 SGDLS, CDR2 YYNGEE. Trimming stripped 3 bases from V and 0 bases from J, with 10 bases between. The CDR3 loop spans 14 amino acids. CDR3 nucleotides: TGTGCCAGCAGCGCACCGGCTAGCTCCTACGAGCAGTACTTC. Translation: CASSAPASSYEQYF.

V gene TRBV5-6 combines with J gene TRBJ2-7; D not resolved. Per germline, CDR1 SGHDT and CDR2 YYEEEE. This CDR3 contains 13 residues. Trimming stripped 6 bases from V and 0 bases from J, with 10 bases between. CDR3 region: CASTNPPSYEQYF. Here the CDR3 DNA reads TGTGCCAGCACCAACCCCCCCTCCTACGAGCAGTACTTC.

The chain carries TRBV6-6 and TRBJ2-3; TRBD2 agrees at 10 bases. V trimming: 2 bases; J trimming: 2 bases; junction bases outside the gene matches: 1. Germline CDR1 is MNHNY and CDR2 is SVGAGI (reference sequence). The CDR3 extends over 15 amino acids. The CDR3 region has the DNA TGTGCCAGCAGTTACCTAGCGGGGGCCACAGATACGCAGTATTTT. Protein sequence: CASSYLAGATDTQYF.

This chain joins TRBV11-2 and TRBJ1-4; the D is unclear. V was cut by 5 bases and J by 12 bases, with 19 bases left in between. Germline assignment: CDR1 SGHAT and CDR2 FQNNGV. This CDR3 has 14 residues. The CDR3 reads CASSPPRGVRELFF. In DNA, the CDR3 is TGTGCCAGCAGCCCCCCACGCGGGGTCCGGGAACTGTTTTTT.

This clone has a single count. The chain uses TRBV28 and TRBJ1-2; a weak D match, TRBD1 (5 bases). The CDR3 sequence is 13 residues long. The germline gives CDR1 MDHEN, CDR2 SYDVKM. Trimming removed 0 bases from V and 8 bases from J, with 10 bases in between. The CDR3 is CASSLWGPGGYTF. Here the CDR3 DNA reads TGTGCCAGCAGTTTATGGGGGCCGGGAGGCTACACCTTC.

The chain recombines TRBV29-1 with TRBJ1-1; the D is unclear. This CDR3 contains 17 residues. CDR1 and CDR2 (germline): SQVTM, ANQGSEA. V was trimmed by 3 bases and J by 4 bases, leaving 24 bases between them. The CDR3 bases are TGCAGCGTTGAGGCCTCCCTGGAGGAGGCGCTGAGCACTGAAGCTTTCTTT. Translated, it gives CSVEASLEEALSTEAFF.

The chain joins TRBV2 to TRBJ2-2; a weak D match, TRBD1 (5 bases). V lost 6 bases, J lost 5 bases, and 13 bases lay in between. This CDR3 contains 14 residues. Germline CDR1 SNHLY, CDR2 FYNNEI. The CDR3 nucleotides are TGTGCCAGCAGCCGACCTTCAGGGACCGGGGAGCTGTTTTTT. Protein sequence: CASSRPSGTGELFF.

This rearrangement joins TRBV13 to TRBJ2-7, with TRBD1 matching over 9 bases. The CDR3 length is 14 residues. V dropped 4 bases and J dropped 6; count of bases not matched to a gene: 7. CDR1 and CDR2 from the germline V gene are PRHDT and FYEKMQ (reference sequence). The CDR3 DNA reads TGTGCCAGCAGCTCCGGGACAGGGTCGGGCGAGCAGTACTTC. Translated: CASSSGTGSGEQYF.

The chain combines TRBV4-1 with TRBJ2-7; D not certain. This CDR3 spans 15 amino acids. Germline V gene lookup returns CDR1 MGHRA and CDR2 YSYEKL. Trimming shortened V by 1 base and J by 0 bases, and 10 bases separated the two germline ends. The CDR3 loop is CASSQGTPISYEQYF. Here the CDR3 DNA reads TGCGCCAGCAGCCAAGGAACTCCTATCTCCTACGAGCAGTACTTC.

Concerning this clone itself: Other DNA sequences from this sample encode an identical CDR3 as well. The chain uses TRBV7-9 and TRBJ2-7, with no clear D. CDR1 SEHNR and CDR2 FQNEAQ come from the germline V gene (reference sequence). The CDR3 loop spans 11 amino acids. V lost 4 bases and J 4 bases, leaving 5 bases between the germline ends. The CDR3 region is CASSSQYEQYF. The DNA of the CDR3 is TGTGCCAGCAGCTCCCAATACGAGCAGTACTTC. The whole variable domain, filled in from reference TRBV7-9 and TRBJ2-7, reads DTGVSQNPRHKITKRGQNVTFRCDPISEHNRLYWYRQTLGQGPEFLTYFQNEAQLEKSRLLSDRFSAERPKGSFSTLEIQRTEQGDSAMYLCASSSQYEQYFGPGTRLTVT.

The rearrangement uses TRBV5-4 and TRBJ1-1; no clear D gene. Trimming left V 4 bases short and J 1 base short, with 8 bases between. Germline V lookup: CDR1 SGHNT, CDR2 YYREEE (reference sequence). The CDR3 contains 13 residues. The chain's CDR3 is CASSLEGNTEAFF. The CDR3 DNA is TGTGCCAGCAGCCTTGAGGGGAACACTGAAGCTTTCTTT.

This clone showed up just once. The genes are TRBV7-2 and TRBJ2-7; 7 bases match TRBD2. Germline trimming cut 3 bases from V and 5 bases from J; bases unmatched to any gene: 7. The CDR3 is made up of 14 amino acids. Germline lookup yields CDR1 SGHTA and CDR2 FQGNSA. This chain's CDR3 is CASSFTAGSDEQYF. Written as DNA, the CDR3 is TGTGCCAGCAGCTTCACAGCGGGATCTGACGAGCAGTACTTC.

The rearrangement uses TRBV6-5 and TRBJ1-2; D gene ambiguous. The CDR3 has 14 residues. The germline gives CDR1 MNHEY, CDR2 SVGAGI. Trimming took 3 bases from V and 8 from J, leaving 16 bases between them. CDR3 amino acids: CASSYGFRSEGYTF. The CDR3 DNA reads TGTGCCAGCAGTTATGGGTTCAGGTCAGAAGGCTACACCTTC.

This clone was observed a few times. V gene TRBV29-1 combines with J gene TRBJ1-1; D not certain. The CDR3 is made up of 12 amino acids. CDR1 is SQVTM, CDR2 ANQGSEA, per germline. V lost 8 bases, J lost 1 base, and 11 bases lay in between. In DNA, the CDR3 is TGCAGCCTCAATCGGGGGAACACTGAAGCTTTCTTT. This sequence encodes CSLNRGNTEAFF.

In this sample, this clone turned up a few times. The chain recombines TRBV4-1 with TRBJ2-3, with 9 bases matching TRBD1. Trimming removed 0 bases from V and 2 bases from J; junction bases left unmatched: 6. This CDR3 is 17 amino acids long. CDR1 and CDR2 from the germline V gene are MGHRA and YSYEKL. Written as DNA, the CDR3 is TGCGCCAGCAGCCAAGACCGGACAGGGGTGAACACAGATACGCAGTATTTT. It codes for CASSQDRTGVNTDTQYF.

The rearrangement links TRBV6-1 to TRBJ1-5; 9 nucleotides match TRBD1. Trimming took 11 bases from V and 7 from J; bases not matched to a gene: 9. The CDR3 covers 13 residues. CDR1 is MNHNS and CDR2 is SASEGT in the germline V gene. CDR3 sequence: CAVPGQGFQPQHF. CDR3 nucleotide sequence: TGTGCCGTCCCGGGACAGGGATTCCAGCCCCAGCATTTT.

The V call is TRBV27, the J call TRBJ1-1, with D perhaps matching TRBD1 (6 bases). V gave up 6 bases and J gave up 0 bases, with 11 bases separating them. Germline CDR1 and CDR2: MNHEY and SMNVEV (reference sequence). This CDR3 region has 14 residues. The CDR3 DNA sequence: TGTGCCAGCAGACAGACAGGAATGAACACTGAAGCTTTCTTT. The encoded protein is CASRQTGMNTEAFF.

This chain links TRBV15 with TRBJ1-5; tentative D call: TRBD1 (5 bases). Germline CDR1 LNHNV, CDR2 YYDKDF (reference sequence). With 6 bases removed from V and 7 bases from J, the gap between germline ends came to 19 bases. The CDR3 is 15 residues long. CDR3 coding DNA: TGTGCCACCAGTCCCCGCGCTGGGGGAGGGCAGCCCCAGCATTTT. Its protein product is CATSPRAGGGQPQHF.

This clone has a single count. The chain joins TRBV29-1 to TRBJ2-7; D remains unclear. This CDR3 comprises 14 residues. The germline CDR1 and CDR2 sequences are SQVTM and ANQGSEA. Trimming removed 4 bases from V and 1 base from J, with 14 bases in between. CDR3 bases: TGCAGCGTTGTATTCGACGCAGGTTCCTACGAGCAGTACTTC. Translation: CSVVFDAGSYEQYF.

A note on this clone: This sample also contains other DNA sequences that code for the same CDR3. This chain joins TRBV29-1 and TRBJ2-7; D ambiguous. The CDR3 runs to 12 residues. With 0 bases removed from V and 3 bases from J, the gap between germline ends came to 6 bases. Looked up from germline, CDR1 is SQVTM and CDR2 is ANQGSEA. The CDR3 region has the DNA TGCAGCGTTGAAGACCCCAGCTACGAGCAGTACTTC. Amino acid sequence: CSVEDPSYEQYF.